These 27 T cell receptor beta chains were all obtained from the same sample, sequenced in a study of blood T cell repertoires in COVID-19. The protocol was immunoSEQ multiplex PCR, while the TCRdb copy is restricted to in-frame clones and leaves out a portion. Of 250,000 to 300,000 clones listed, around four fifths are singletons. Sequences were obtained from peripheral blood. These receptors were collected from a man of 80 years or more with acute or convalescent COVID-19.

The V gene is TRBV5-4, the J gene TRBJ1-5, with 7 bases aligning to TRBD1. CDR1 is SGHNT and CDR2 is YYREEE in the germline V gene (reference sequence). This CDR3 contains 16 residues. V shed 1 base and J 0 bases; nucleotides not matched to a gene: 4. The CDR3 DNA is TGTGCCAGCAGCTTGAGGACAGGTGATAGCAATCAGCCCCAGCATTTT. Encoded protein: CASSLRTGDSNQPQHF.

The CDR3 is CASSAQGSEAFF. CDR3 DNA sequence: TGCGCCAGCAGCGCCCAGGGCTCTGAAGCTTTCTTT. This sequence joins TRBV5-1 and TRBJ1-1; D is possibly TRBD1 (5 bases). The CDR3 extends over 12 amino acids. V lost 4 bases and J 6 bases, leaving 10 bases between the germline ends. From germline, CDR1 is SGHRS and CDR2 YFSETQ.

The genes are TRBV10-3 and TRBJ2-5; tentatively, D is TRBD1 (6 bases). Germline V lookup: CDR1 ENHRY, CDR2 SYGVKD. CDR3 length: 13 residues. The V and J ends lost 10 bases and 3 bases respectively, with 15 bases between them. CDR3 DNA sequence: TGTGCCACCTCAGGGGCAGGGGAAGAGACCCAGTACTTC. This codes for CATSGAGEETQYF.

The DNA of the CDR3 is TGTGCCTGGAGTAACGGAGGTTTCTATGGCTACACCTTC. This gives the protein CAWSNGGFYGYTF. This chain uses TRBV30 with TRBJ1-2; D is uncertain. Germline assignment: CDR1 GTSNPN and CDR2 SVGIG (reference sequence). V was clipped by 2 bases and J by 4 bases, with 11 bases between them. The CDR3 runs 13 residues.

The chain joins TRBV7-9 to TRBJ2-1; no firm D call. This CDR3 has 15 amino acids. Per the germline V gene, CDR1 is SEHNR and CDR2 is FQNEAQ (reference sequence). V gave up 2 bases and J gave up 0 bases, with 8 bases separating them. The CDR3 DNA sequence: TGTGCCAGCAGCTTAAGAGTGAGCTCCTACAATGAGCAGTTCTTC. Residues: CASSLRVSSYNEQFF.

The rearrangement joins TRBV19 to TRBJ2-1; possibly TRBD1 for D (7 bases). There are 14 residues in the CDR3. The V and J ends lost 0 bases and 5 bases respectively, with 8 bases between them. Germline V gives CDR1 LNHDA, CDR2 SQIVND (reference sequence). CDR3 sequence (DNA): TGTGCCAGTAGTATAGACAGGGGGGACAATGAGCAGTTCTTC. Translating it yields CASSIDRGDNEQFF. The full variable domain, its missing parts supplied by reference TRBV19 and TRBJ2-1, is DGGITQSPKYLFRKEGQNVTLSCEQNLNHDAMYWYRQDPGQGLRLIYYSQIVNDFQKGDIAEGYSVSREKKESFPLTVTSAQKNPTAFYLCASSIDRGDNEQFFGPGTRLTVL.

This sequence joins TRBV28 and TRBJ1-1, with 8 bases lining up with TRBD1. V lost 7 bases and J lost 1; bases outside the gene matches: 8. The germline CDR1 and CDR2 sequences are MDHEN and SYDVKM. This CDR3 contains 15 residues. CDR3 coding DNA: TGTGCCAGCACCAATGCAGGACAGGGGAACACTGAAGCTTTCTTT. Encoded protein: CASTNAGQGNTEAFF.

CDR3 in amino acids: CASSNGIAANYGYTF. The DNA for the CDR3 is TGTGCCAGCAGTAATGGTATCGCAGCGAACTATGGCTACACCTTC. V usage is TRBV7-2 and J usage is TRBJ1-2; the D is unclear. The germline V and J ends were trimmed by 6 bases and 2 bases, with 16 bases remaining between them. Germline CDR1 and CDR2: SGHTA and FQGNSA. The CDR3 sequence is 15 residues long.

This CDR3 reads CASSQGGPGQGFLETQYF. CDR3 bases: TGTGCCAGCAGCCAAGGGGGGCCGGGACAGGGTTTTCTAGAGACCCAGTACTTC. The chain is built from TRBV4-2 and TRBJ2-5; TRBD1 matches 9 bases. The J segment lost 4 bases and the V segment lost 1 base, leaving 13 bases of the junction unmatched. Germline V gives CDR1 LGHNA, CDR2 YNFKEQ. CDR3 length: 18 amino acids.

V gene TRBV6-5 combines with J gene TRBJ1-2; D might be TRBD1 (6 bases). Germline V gene data show CDR1 as MNHEY and CDR2 as SVGAGI. This CDR3 has 13 residues. The V end was cut by 2 bases, the J end by 6 bases, with 10 bases between. Here the CDR3 DNA reads TGTGCCAGCAGTTACGGGGGGGCGAATGGCTACACCTTC. It specifies CASSYGGANGYTF.

The chain is built from TRBV3-1 (or the pseudogene TRBV3-2) and TRBJ2-1; 9 bases map to TRBD2. The CDR3 loop spans 16 amino acids. The V segment lost 3 bases and the J segment 4 bases; nucleotides outside the gene matches: 7. Germline V CDR1 and CDR2: LGHDT, YNNKEL (reference sequence). The CDR3 is CASSQAVAGVYNEQFF. CDR3 bases: TGTGCCAGCAGCCAGGCCGTAGCGGGAGTATACAATGAGCAGTTCTTC.

The genes are TRBV15 and TRBJ1-5; unclear D gene. The CDR3 consists of 16 residues. Trimming removed 0 bases from V and 4 bases from J, with 13 bases in between. The germline gives CDR1 LNHNV, CDR2 YYDKDF (reference sequence). CDR3 DNA sequence: TGTGCCACCAGCAGAGACCACCTGACAAGAAATCAGCCCCAGCATTTT. Translation gives CATSRDHLTRNQPQHF.

V usage is TRBV19 and J usage is TRBJ1-5, with 12 bases that match TRBD1. J gave up 2 bases and V 5 bases, and 7 bases lay outside the gene matches. This CDR3 contains 17 residues. Per germline, CDR1 LNHDA and CDR2 SQIVND (reference sequence). This CDR3 is CASSVAGTGGGNQPQHF. CDR3 DNA: TGTGCCAGTAGTGTCGCCGGGACAGGGGGCGGCAATCAGCCCCAGCATTTT.

The CDR3 here is CASSFKLQGTEAFF. Here the CDR3 DNA reads TGTGCCAGCAGTTTTAAATTGCAGGGCACTGAAGCTTTCTTT. The chain employs TRBV28 and TRBJ1-1; D perhaps matches TRBD1 (5 bases). Germline CDR1 and CDR2: MDHEN and SYDVKM. The CDR3 loop spans 14 amino acids. The ends were cut back, 3 bases at V and 4 bases at J, with 12 bases in the middle.

This clone has more than one count but fewer than ten. This sequence joins TRBV9 and TRBJ1-2, with D perhaps matching TRBD1 (5 bases). CDR1 and CDR2 (germline): SGDLS, YYNGEE. The CDR3 covers 16 residues. V was shortened by 3 bases and J by 7 bases, with 22 bases between the two germline ends. CDR3 nucleotides: TGTGCCAGCAGCGCTGGATCCCTTTGGGGGGGGAGTGGCTACACCTTC. Amino acids: CASSAGSLWGGSGYTF.

The rearrangement uses TRBV2 and TRBJ1-2; 8 nucleotides line up with TRBD1. Germline CDR1 reads SNHLY; CDR2 reads FYNNEI. V lost 5 bases, J lost 5 bases, and 13 bases stayed unmatched. The CDR3 consists of 16 residues. The CDR3 coding sequence is TGTGCCAGCAGTACCCGTCAGGGGGCGTCAACTTATGGCTACACCTTC. Translating it yields CASSTRQGASTYGYTF.

This sequence joins TRBV10-1 and TRBJ2-7, with 7 bases aligning to TRBD2. This CDR3 region has 14 residues. The V and J ends lost 3 bases and 9 bases, in that order; junction bases with no gene match: 11. CDR1 and CDR2 from the germline V gene are WNHNN and SYGVQD (reference sequence). The CDR3 DNA is TGCGCCAGCAGTGAAGCGGGGCAGGGAGTTCGGCAGTACTTC. It encodes CASSEAGQGVRQYF.

The chain employs TRBV6-1 and TRBJ1-2, with a possible D match to TRBD1 (6 bases). Per the germline V gene, CDR1 is MNHNS and CDR2 is SASEGT. The CDR3 runs to 15 residues. V dropped 3 bases and J dropped 12 bases, with 23 bases sitting between them. The CDR3 nucleotides are TGTGCCAGCAGTGAGGGCAGACAGGCCTACAAGGGGGACACCTTC. It translates to CASSEGRQAYKGDTF.

The chain joins TRBV28 to TRBJ2-2, with TRBD1 matching over 7 bases. The trim removed 6 bases at V and 2 bases at J, leaving 6 bases unmatched. The germline gives CDR1 MDHEN, CDR2 SYDVKM. The CDR3 runs 15 residues. Here the CDR3 reads CASRTGTANTGELFF. DNA for the CDR3: TGTGCCAGCAGAACCGGGACAGCAAACACCGGGGAGCTGTTTTTT.

V gene TRBV6-2 or TRBV6-3 combines with J gene TRBJ1-2, with D maybe TRBD1 (6 bases). V shed 5 bases and J shed 3 bases, with 13 bases lying between them. The CDR3 covers 14 residues. Germline assignment: CDR1 MNHEY and CDR2 SVGEGT. The CDR3 loop is CASSPSGEYYGYTF. The CDR3 DNA reads TGTGCCAGCAGTCCCTCAGGGGAATACTATGGCTACACCTTC.

This chain links TRBV19 with TRBJ2-1; 11 nucleotides match TRBD2. This CDR3 region has 16 residues. Germline assignment: CDR1 LNHDA and CDR2 SQIVND (reference sequence). V was pared by 3 bases and J by 4 bases, with 5 bases of the junction left unmatched. This CDR3 is CASSITGTSGYNEQFF. Here the CDR3 DNA reads TGTGCCAGTAGTATTACTGGGACTAGCGGTTACAATGAGCAGTTCTTC.

The chain links TRBV11-3 to TRBJ2-3; 10 nucleotides match TRBD1. The V segment lost 3 bases and the J segment 0 bases; nucleotides outside the gene matches: 3. The CDR3 has 16 residues. Germline V gene lookup returns CDR1 SGHNT and CDR2 YENEEA. As DNA, the CDR3 is TGTGCCAGCAGCTTGTCGGGACAGGGGAGCACAGATACGCAGTATTTT. This codes for CASSLSGQGSTDTQYF.

The chain links TRBV5-1 to TRBJ2-5, with TRBD2 identical over 8 bases. CDR1 SGHRS and CDR2 YFSETQ come from the germline V gene. V gave up 2 bases and J gave up 4 bases; unmatched junction bases: 7. The CDR3 is made up of 15 amino acids. The CDR3 DNA follows: TGCGCCAGCAGCTTTCAGGGACTAGAGGGAGAGACCCAGTACTTC. Its translation is CASSFQGLEGETQYF.

The rearrangement uses TRBV6-2 or TRBV6-3 and TRBJ2-5, with 10 bases matching TRBD2. Trimming took 6 bases from V and 5 from J; bases not matched to a gene: 12. This CDR3 is 16 amino acids long. The V gene's germline CDR1 is MNHEY and CDR2 SVGEGT. This CDR3 is CASSPPGSGRAETQYF. CDR3 in DNA: TGTGCCAGCAGCCCTCCCGGGAGCGGGAGGGCCGAGACCCAGTACTTC.

The rearrangement joins TRBV18 to TRBJ2-3; 12 bases map to TRBD1. The CDR3 sequence is 16 residues long. V was clipped by 4 bases and J by 5 bases; unmatched bases: 7. The germline CDR1 and CDR2 sequences are KGHSH and LQKENI. The CDR3 DNA reads as TGTGCCAGCTCACAGCCCGGGACAGGGGGCCAAGATACGCAGTATTTT. Protein product: CASSQPGTGGQDTQYF. Supplemented by reference TRBV18 and TRBJ2-3, the full variable domain reads NAGVMQNPRHLVRRRGQEARLRCSPMKGHSHVYWYRQLPEEGLKFMVYLQKENIIDESGMPKERFSAEFPKEGPSILRIQQVVRGDSAAYFCASSQPGTGGQDTQYFGPGTRLTVL.

The gene calls are TRBV10-2 and TRBJ2-1, with D possibly matching TRBD1 (6 bases). V lost 6 bases and J lost 4, with 7 bases in between. The CDR3 has 12 residues. Germline assignment: CDR1 WSHSY and CDR2 SAAADI. The DNA of the CDR3 is TGCGCCAGCAGAGACAGGTACAATGAGCAGTTCTTC. Translated: CASRDRYNEQFF.

The chain is built from TRBV6-1 and TRBJ2-7, with D unclear. This CDR3 is built from 16 residues. Trimming shortened V by 1 base and J by 2 bases, and 15 bases separated the two germline ends. Germline-derived CDR1 and CDR2 are MNHNS and SASEGT. CDR3 region: CASSEGWWQAAYEQYF. CDR3 sequence (DNA): TGTGCCAGCAGTGAAGGTTGGTGGCAGGCAGCCTACGAGCAGTACTTC.